These T cell receptor beta chains were read from a single sample in a study of identical twins. MiXCR, run by TCRdb on the 5' RACE reads, gives a single entry per CDR3 protein. The sample comprises about 660,000 distinct CDR3 sequences, around 8.3% of which are singletons, and 0.75% to 1% rests with the top ten. The sample was also reused in another study, on yellow fever vaccine responses in identical twins.

Sequencing used PBMCs. The receptors shown here come from a young woman in good health. CDR3s include the opening cysteine and the closing phenylalanine or tryptophan. D genes are given only for firm matches. Clone sizes are given selectively: once, few, many, or a class where the clone is expanded.

V gene	clone size	D gene	J gene	CDR3 DNA	CDR3 protein
TRBV11-1	few	.	TRBJ2-5	TGTGCCAGCAGCTCCCCAGCAGGACGGGGGACCCGGCCTGAGACCCAGTACTTC	CASSSPAGRGTRPETQYF
TRBV10-1	many	.	TRBJ2-7	TGCGCCAGCAGTGCATCCGGGACGTTTTACTTC	CASSASGTFYF
TRBV12-3/TRBV12-4	.	TRBD2	TRBJ2-7	TGTGCCAGCAGTCCAGTCACACCGGGACTAGCTAGAGGAGGCTACGAGCAGTACTTC	CASSPVTPGLARGGYEQYF
TRBV25-1	many	.	TRBJ2-2	TGTGCCAGCAGTTCCCAGGGTTTCGACACCGGGGAGCTGTTTTTT	CASSSQGFDTGELFF
TRBV29-1	few	.	TRBJ2-5	TGCAGCGTCCCCATGGGGGAGACCCAGTACTTC	CSVPMGETQYF
TRBV6-5	many	TRBD2	TRBJ2-5	TGTGCCAGCAGTTACTCGCCGATAGCGGGGGGGACCAAGACCCAGTACTTC	CASSYSPIAGGTKTQYF
TRBV29-1	many	.	TRBJ1-2	TGCAGCGTTGATTGGGGGTGGGGTAACTATGGCTACACCTTC	CSVDWGWGNYGYTF
TRBV28	few	.	TRBJ2-7	TGTGCCAGCAGTTTAGGGACCTATTCTAGGGCCGAGCAGTACTTC	CASSLGTYSRAEQYF
TRBV29-1	.	TRBD2	TRBJ2-7	TGCAGCGTTGAGTTAGCGGGAGTGCGGGAGCAGTACTTC	CSVELAGVREQYF
TRBV24-1	.	TRBD2	TRBJ2-7	TGTGCCACCAGTGATGCTAGGTCTGGGACTAGCGGGATCTACGAGCAGTACTTC	CATSDARSGTSGIYEQYF
TRBV15	.	TRBD1	TRBJ1-6	TGTGCCACCAGCAGAGTGATCGGGGCAGGGGGCGGCAATAATTCACCCCTCCACTTT	CATSRVIGAGGGNNSPLHF
TRBV20-1	.	.	TRBJ1-6	TGCAGTGCTAGGGGGGATAATTCACCCCTCCACTTT	CSARGDNSPLHF
TRBV10-2	few	.	TRBJ2-3	TGCGCCAGCAGTGAACAGGTTATTGCAGATACGCAGTATTTT	CASSEQVIADTQYF
TRBV7-2	.	.	TRBJ2-7	TGTGCCAGCAGCCCGGGGTTCGACCACTACGAGCAGTACTTC	CASSPGFDHYEQYF
TRBV5-1	.	TRBD2	TRBJ2-2	TGCGCCAGCAGCCCGGGACTAGCGGGAGACGCCGGGGAGCTGTTTTTT	CASSPGLAGDAGELFF
TRBV12-3/TRBV12-4	few	.	TRBJ1-1	TGTGCCAGCAGGGGGGGGGACGTTGCTTTCTTT	CASRGGDVAFF
TRBV25-1	few	.	TRBJ2-3	TGTGCCAGCAGTGAATTGGCCCGTTTTGGGGGAGATACGCAGTATTTT	CASSELARFGGDTQYF
TRBV29-1	many	TRBD1	TRBJ2-3	TGCAGCGTGATGACCGGGACAGGGCGCCGGTATACGCAGTATTTT	CSVMTGTGRRYTQYF
TRBV20-1	.	TRBD2	TRBJ2-7	TGCAGTGCCATAGGACTAGCGGGGGGCCGGCAGTACTTC	CSAIGLAGGRQYF
TRBV7-2	.	.	TRBJ2-1	TGTGCCAGCAGCCGCGAAACACACAATGAGCAGTTCTTC	CASSRETHNEQFF
TRBV5-1	.	TRBD1	TRBJ2-3	TGCGCCAGCAGCCCGGGGGACAGGCCGCGGGATACGCAGTATTTT	CASSPGDRPRDTQYF
TRBV2	many	.	TRBJ2-7	TGTGCCAGCAGCCGGGACTTAAGCTCCTACGAGCAGTACTTC	CASSRDLSSYEQYF
TRBV29-1	many	.	TRBJ2-7	TGCAGCGTTGAGAACCGGAGCTCCTACGAGCAGTACTTC	CSVENRSSYEQYF
TRBV14	many	.	TRBJ2-3	TGTGCCAGCAGCCTTCCCGCGAGCACAGATACGCAGTATTTT	CASSLPASTDTQYF
TRBV20-1	few	.	TRBJ1-5	TGCAGTGCTAGAGACACGACGGGGAATCAGCCCCAGCATTTT	CSARDTTGNQPQHF
TRBV20-1	.	TRBD2	TRBJ2-3	TGCTTTGCTGCGGGGCCTAGCGGGAGCCCAGATACGCAGTATTTT	CFAAGPSGSPDTQYF
TRBV6-6	few	.	TRBJ2-3	TGTGCCAGCAAGAAGGTTGAAGATACGCAGTATTTT	CASKKVEDTQYF
TRBV11-1	few	.	TRBJ2-3	TGTGCCAGCAGCTCGACATATACCGGGTCCCGGGGTGCGGACACAGATACGCAGTATTTT	CASSSTYTGSRGADTDTQYF
TRBV10-3	few	TRBD2	TRBJ2-7	TGTGCCATCAGTGTCGGTGGGACTAGCGGGGGGTACGAGCAGTACTTC	CAISVGGTSGGYEQYF
TRBV29-1	many	.	TRBJ2-1	TGCAGCGCTCTACAGGGCGGTGAGCAGTTCTTC	CSALQGGEQFF
TRBV14	few	.	TRBJ2-2	TGTGCCAGCGGAGACAGTACGAACACCGGGGAGCTGTTTTTT	CASGDSTNTGELFF
TRBV9	few	.	TRBJ2-3	TGTGCCAGCGCCCCGCCCCGGGGGCCTGGCACAGATACGCAGTATTTT	CASAPPRGPGTDTQYF
TRBV7-2	.	TRBD1	TRBJ2-7	TGTGCCAGCAGCTTTAGACAGGGACCCCCCTACGAGCAGTACTTC	CASSFRQGPPYEQYF